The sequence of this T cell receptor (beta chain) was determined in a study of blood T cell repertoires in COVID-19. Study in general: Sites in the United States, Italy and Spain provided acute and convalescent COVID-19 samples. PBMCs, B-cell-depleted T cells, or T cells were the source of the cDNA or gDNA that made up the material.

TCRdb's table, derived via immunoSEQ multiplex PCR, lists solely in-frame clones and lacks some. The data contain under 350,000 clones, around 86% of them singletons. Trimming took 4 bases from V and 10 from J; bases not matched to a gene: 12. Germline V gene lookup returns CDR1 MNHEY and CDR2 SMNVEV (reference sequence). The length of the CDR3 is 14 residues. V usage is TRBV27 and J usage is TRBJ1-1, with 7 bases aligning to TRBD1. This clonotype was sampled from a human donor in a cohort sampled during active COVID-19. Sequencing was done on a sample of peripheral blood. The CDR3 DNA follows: TGTGCCAGCAGTTCTACCGATCGACAGGGAGTAGCTTTCTTT. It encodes CASSSTDRQGVAFF.